This T cell receptor beta chain was observed in a study of T cells in Graves' hyperthyroidism and ophthalmopathy. Study-level points and caveats: The model's output predicted ophthalmopathy at a median of 6.5 months prior to onset.

This clonotype was seen repeatedly, ten times or more. Its antigen is not known. Amplification of TCR beta CDR3 regions used RNA as the template. Researchers ran a first-round RT-PCR on the TCR CDR3 using the HTBI primer set. One entry per CDR3 protein results from TCRdb running MiXCR on the multiplex PCR reads. The sample consists of around 440,000 distinct CDR3 sequences, approximately 14% of them appearing once. Clinical symptoms, serum thyroxine, TRAb, thyroid ultrasound and orbital computed tomography established diagnosis. V dropped 6 bases and J dropped 7; count of bases not matched to a gene: 11. This CDR3 has 15 amino acids.

The receptor was isolated from a woman between 18 and 30 years old with Graves' hyperthyroidism. Sequencing was done on a sample of blood. The chain has TRBV12-3 or TRBV12-4 and TRBJ1-4; 7 bases are shared with TRBD1. The CDR3 DNA sequence: TGTGCCAGCAGCCCCTGGACAGGAGGGGTTGAAAAACTGTTTTTT. The encoded protein is CASSPWTGGVEKLFF.